Below, 6 T cell receptor beta chains from the same sample are listed, as sequenced in a study of T cells after yellow fever vaccination. TCRdb ran MiXCR on the 5' RACE reads and lists one entry per CDR3 protein. The sample comprises hundreds of thousands of distinct CDR3 sequences, under 25% of which are singletons, and 13% to 15% rests with the top ten. Specimen: PBMCs, collected 15 days after the yellow fever booster vaccination. All receptors derive from a man aged 30 to 45 who received the YFV17D yellow fever vaccine.

CDR3: CSAGFLRSWGEQFF. The CDR3 coding sequence is TGCAGTGCTGGTTTTCTGCGGAGTTGGGGTGAGCAGTTCTTC. The chain carries TRBV20-1 and TRBJ2-1; D not certain. Germline loops: CDR1 DFQATT, CDR2 SNEGSKA (reference sequence). CDR3 length equals 14 residues. Trimming cost V 5 bases and J 9 bases, with 20 bases left between them.

The chain couples TRBV14 to TRBJ2-3; TRBD1 might be the D (6 bases). V dropped 2 bases and J dropped 0 bases, with 15 bases sitting between them. The germline V gene has CDR1 SGHDN and CDR2 FVKESK. The length of the CDR3 is 17 residues. CDR3: CASSQLQGKGSTDTQYF. DNA for the CDR3: TGTGCCAGCAGCCAACTCCAGGGGAAGGGCAGCACAGATACGCAGTATTTT. Filled out from reference TRBV14 and TRBJ2-3, the complete variable domain reads EAGVTQFPSHSVIEKGQTVTLRCDPISGHDNLYWYRRVMGKEIKFLLHFVKESKQDESGMPNNRFLAERTGGTYSTLKVQPAELEDSGVYFCASSQLQGKGSTDTQYFGPGTRLTVL.

This clonotype was picked up a small number of times. The J gene is TRBJ2-5, the V gene TRBV12-3 or TRBV12-4; 7 bases are shared with TRBD1. The junction had 5 bases not matched to a gene; V was cut back by 7 bases and J by 3 bases. This CDR3 has 13 residues. CDR3 sequence: CASTPQGKETQYF. CDR3 sequence (DNA): TGTGCCAGCACCCCACAGGGGAAAGAGACCCAGTACTTC.

This chain uses TRBV6-1 with TRBJ1-2; D is unclear. The V end lost 5 bases, the J end lost 5 bases, and 15 bases lay between the germline ends. The CDR3 contains 14 residues. The germline gives CDR1 MNHNS, CDR2 SASEGT. The CDR3 sequence is CASSTGITIYGYTF. CDR3 nucleotides: TGTGCCAGCAGTACGGGGATCACAATTTATGGCTACACCTTC.

The chain carries TRBV24-1 and TRBJ2-3; 7 bases map to TRBD1. J gave up 1 base and V 0 bases, and 6 bases lay outside the gene matches. This CDR3 contains 17 residues. Germline V gene data show CDR1 as KGHDR and CDR2 as SFDVKD. CDR3 bases: TGTGCCACCAGTGATTTGTTACAGGGGTTTGGCACAGATACGCAGTATTTT. Its protein is CATSDLLQGFGTDTQYF.

The table lists this clonotype with a few counts. This chain connects TRBV7-4 to TRBJ2-7; a weak D match, TRBD1 (5 bases). Between the trimmed V and J ends, which lost 3 bases and 0 bases, there was a span of 6 bases. This CDR3 has 13 amino acids. Germline values: CDR1 SGHVT, CDR2 SQSDAQ. The CDR3, as DNA: TGTGCCAGCAGCTTCAGGGCCTCCTACGAGCAGTACTTC. Translated: CASSFRASYEQYF.